Sequencing of this TCR beta chain was carried out in a study of OX40 agonist ivuxolimab in advanced cancers. Study information: Partial responses were achieved by three patients: one hepatocellular carcinoma, two cutaneous melanoma.

Patients who had autoimmune disease history or got systemic immunosuppression were left out. Some clones are missing from TCRdb's copy, which holds only in-frame ones; the method was immunoSEQ multiplex PCR. This table has about 60,000 clones, around 85% appearing once. The CDR3 is made up of 14 amino acids. The germline CDR1 and CDR2 sequences are WSHSY and SAAADI. The junction had 6 bases not matched to a gene; V was cut back by 8 bases and J by 0 bases. The sequenced sample was CD4+ or CD8+ T cells sorted from blood, obtained in a trial of the OX40 agonist ivuxolimab. This TCR was recovered from an adult with an advanced solid tumor such as melanoma, head and neck, liver or kidney cancer. V gene TRBV10-2 combines with J gene TRBJ2-7; 8 nucleotides match TRBD2. For the CDR3, the DNA is TGCGCCAGCGGGTTTAGCGGGGTCTCCTACGAGCAGTACTTC. Translating it yields CASGFSGVSYEQYF.